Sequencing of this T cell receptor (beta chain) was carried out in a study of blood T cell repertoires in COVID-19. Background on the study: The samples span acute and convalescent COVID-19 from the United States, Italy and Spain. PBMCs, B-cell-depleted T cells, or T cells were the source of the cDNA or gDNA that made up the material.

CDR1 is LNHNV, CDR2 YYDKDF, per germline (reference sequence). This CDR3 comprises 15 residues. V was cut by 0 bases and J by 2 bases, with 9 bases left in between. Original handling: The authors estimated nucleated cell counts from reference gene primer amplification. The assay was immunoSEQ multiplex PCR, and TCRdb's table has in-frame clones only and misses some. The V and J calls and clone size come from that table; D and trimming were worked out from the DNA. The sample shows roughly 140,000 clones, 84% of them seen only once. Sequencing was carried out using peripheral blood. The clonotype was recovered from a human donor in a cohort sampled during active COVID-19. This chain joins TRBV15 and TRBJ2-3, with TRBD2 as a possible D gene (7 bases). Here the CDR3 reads CATSRERGHTDTQYF. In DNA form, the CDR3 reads TGTGCCACCAGCAGAGAGCGGGGGCACACAGATACGCAGTATTTT.